Presented here are 4 T cell receptor beta chains from one specimen sequenced in a study of regulatory T cells in long-lasting Graves disease. Indicated time point: persistent/refractory GD, antithyroid drugs over 5 years with positive TRAb. PBMCs provided the RNA from which the TCR library was made. Relying on iRepertoire HTBI primers and Arm-PCR of CDR3 regions, the team built TCR beta libraries. Each CDR3 protein gets one entry after TCRdb re-called the multiplex PCR reads with MiXCR. Seen here are some 470,000 distinct CDR3 sequences, roughly 21% observed once, and the top ten hold roughly 7%. The source material was peripheral blood mononuclear cells (PBMCs), sampled when the disease was refractory, from a patient treated with antithyroid drugs. The receptors shown here come from a female donor with Graves disease.

Many counts were recorded for this clonotype. The V gene is TRBV28, the J gene TRBJ1-1, with D possibly matching TRBD1 (5 bases). The germline V gene encodes CDR1 MDHEN and CDR2 SYDVKM. V lost 3 bases and J lost 5, with 10 bases in between. The CDR3 contains 13 residues. In nucleotides, the CDR3 is TGTGCCAGCAGTTTGGCAGGGAAGACTGAAGCTTTCTTT. Protein sequence: CASSLAGKTEAFF.

The sample holds many counts of this clonotype. CDR3 sequence: CASSEGQGAISNEKLFF. DNA of the CDR3: TGTGCCAGCAGTGAAGGACAGGGGGCGATCTCTAATGAAAAACTGTTTTTT. The rearrangement links TRBV6-1 to TRBJ1-4, with 10 positions matching TRBD1. The CDR3 length is 17 residues. J was trimmed by 3 bases and V by 1 base; bases with no gene match: 5. Germline values: CDR1 MNHNS, CDR2 SASEGT.

V is TRBV19 and J is TRBJ2-1; D is perhaps TRBD1 (5 bases). The germline gives CDR1 LNHDA, CDR2 SQIVND (reference sequence). Trimming stripped 3 bases from V and 5 bases from J, with 11 bases between. This CDR3 has 14 residues. The CDR3 here is CASSIFDSNNEQFF. DNA of the CDR3: TGTGCCAGTAGTATCTTTGACAGTAACAATGAGCAGTTCTTC.

Comments on this clonotype: The junction departs from germline at one end; a sequencing error may be responsible. This chain uses TRBV11-2 with TRBJ2-7, with 7 bases matching TRBD2. Germline V gene data show CDR1 as SGHAT and CDR2 as FQNNGV. The CDR3 runs to 16 residues. CDR3 region: CASNLDWREGVFEQYF. The DNA of the CDR3 is TGTGCCAGCAACTTAGATTGGAGGGAGGGCGTTTTTGAGCAGTACTTC.